The 30 T cell receptor beta chains listed next were all sequenced from one sample in a study of immune cell composition in non-small cell lung cancer. The table came from immunoSEQ multiplex PCR; TCRdb's copy has only in-frame clones and leaves some out. The sample lists more than 15,000 clones; 77% were seen once. The normal lung sample lay at least 3 cm, and maximally far, from the tumour. The data were also submitted as part of a second study, on CD4 T cells in lung cancer.

Sequencing input: non-adjacent lung tissue. The receptors were gathered from a human donor with non-small cell lung cancer.

Here the CDR3 reads CASSSPGNPYEQYF. As DNA, the CDR3 is TGCGCCAGCAGCTCACCGGGAAACCCCTACGAGCAGTACTTC. V usage is TRBV5-1 and J usage is TRBJ2-7; possible D gene TRBD2, 5 bases. Trimming cost V 3 bases and J 2 bases, with 12 bases left between them. The CDR3 contains 14 residues. The germline CDR1 and CDR2 sequences are SGHRS and YFSETQ.

The CDR3 DNA follows: TGTGCCATCAGTGAATCGGAGGCGGGGGTAACAGAGACCCAGTACTTC. Its protein product is CAISESEAGVTETQYF. The chain is built from TRBV10-3 and TRBJ2-5, with 7 bases aligning to TRBD2. Germline loops: CDR1 ENHRY, CDR2 SYGVKD. The trim removed 3 bases at V and 4 bases at J, leaving 11 bases unmatched. The CDR3 is made up of 16 amino acids.

The chain carries TRBV11-2 and TRBJ1-1, with D perhaps matching TRBD1 (6 bases). The length of the CDR3 is 14 residues. Germline CDR1 reads SGHAT; CDR2 reads FQNNGV. V was clipped by 5 bases and J by 4 bases, with 14 bases between them. The CDR3 coding sequence is TGTGCCAGCAGCCTGGGGGGGCCGGCCACTGAAGCTTTCTTT. Amino acid sequence: CASSLGGPATEAFF.

The rearrangement links TRBV6-5 to TRBJ2-5, with a weak D call TRBD2 (6 bases). The CDR3 loop spans 14 amino acids. V lost 5 bases to trimming and J lost 4 bases, with 14 bases between them. Germline CDR1 is MNHEY and CDR2 is SVGAGI. The CDR3 sequence is CASSRLQGGETQYF. As DNA, the CDR3 is TGTGCCAGCAGTCGCCTCCAGGGAGGAGAGACCCAGTACTTC.

This clone was detected once. V gene TRBV18 combines with J gene TRBJ1-4; a weak D match, TRBD1 (6 bases). The CDR3 consists of 17 residues. Germline loops: CDR1 KGHSH, CDR2 LQKENI. Trimming removed 6 bases from V and 6 bases from J, with 23 bases in between. CDR3 residues: CASSRGLSGTEDEKLFF. For the CDR3, the DNA is TGTGCCAGCTCCCGGGGGCTTTCGGGGACCGAGGATGAAAAACTGTTTTTT.

The rearrangement joins TRBV5-4 to TRBJ2-1; the match to TRBD2 covers 10 bases. The CDR3 contains 15 residues. The J segment lost 5 bases and the V segment lost 6 bases, leaving 8 bases of the junction unmatched. Germline V CDR1 and CDR2: SGHNT, YYREEE (reference sequence). CDR3 DNA sequence: TGTGCCAGCACCACGCCTAGCGGGAGAGACAATGAGCAGTTCTTC. This gives the protein CASTTPSGRDNEQFF.

This clone was observed a few times. The chain carries TRBV5-5 and TRBJ1-1; no clear D gene. Trimming took off 6 bases at V and 8 bases at J, with 14 bases between the two ends. The CDR3 is 12 amino acids. Germline V gene data show CDR1 as SGHKS and CDR2 as YYEKEE (reference sequence). DNA of the CDR3: TGTGCCAGCAATCCGGGGAGGTTCGAAGCTTTCTTT. It yields the protein CASNPGRFEAFF.

This chain connects TRBV4-1 to TRBJ2-1, with 9 bases fitting TRBD2. The germline V gene encodes CDR1 MGHRA and CDR2 YSYEKL. V gave up 4 bases and J gave up 6 bases; unmatched junction bases: 7. The CDR3 spans 15 residues. The CDR3 protein is CASSPKGGGVNEQFF. Here the CDR3 DNA reads TGCGCCAGCAGCCCCAAGGGCGGGGGGGTCAATGAGCAGTTCTTC.

V is TRBV19 and J is TRBJ1-5; D is perhaps TRBD1 (6 bases). V gave up 9 bases and J gave up 7 bases, with 19 bases separating them. The CDR3 is 14 residues long. Germline loops: CDR1 LNHDA, CDR2 SQIVND (reference sequence). DNA of the CDR3: TGTGCCAGCAACTTAGGACAGCAAGGACAGCCCCAGCATTTT. Encoded protein: CASNLGQQGQPQHF. Together with reference TRBV19 and TRBJ1-5, the CDR3 gives the full variable domain: DGGITQSPKYLFRKEGQNVTLSCEQNLNHDAMYWYRQDPGQGLRLIYYSQIVNDFQKGDIAEGYSVSREKKESFPLTVTSAQKNPTAFYLCASNLGQQGQPQHFGDGTRLSIL.

The V call is TRBV6-4, the J call TRBJ2-2, with 7 positions matching TRBD1. J gave up 5 bases and V 3 bases, and 6 bases lay outside the gene matches. Germline assignment: CDR1 MRHNA and CDR2 SNTAGT. The CDR3 runs to 15 residues. This chain's CDR3 is CASSESTGSTGELFF. DNA of the CDR3: TGTGCCAGCAGTGAATCGACAGGGAGTACCGGGGAGCTGTTTTTT.

The rearrangement links TRBV18 to TRBJ2-5; 10 positions agree with TRBD1. The end of the DNA fits TRBJ2-7 better, so the J call may be wrong. The CDR3 runs to 16 residues. CDR1 is KGHSH and CDR2 is LQKENI in the germline V gene. The CDR3 nucleotides read TGTGCCAGCTCACCTCACGCACCGGGACAGGGGTACGAGCAGTACTTC. Translating it yields CASSPHAPGQGYEQYF.

This chain uses TRBV7-2 with TRBJ2-6; D unclear. Germline V lookup: CDR1 SGHTA, CDR2 FQGNSA. CDR3 length equals 16 residues. Trimming stripped 2 bases from V and 0 bases from J, with 8 bases between. CDR3 nucleotides: TGTGCCAGCAGCTTAACCTGGGGCTCTGGGGCCAACGTCCTGACTTTC. This gives the protein CASSLTWGSGANVLTF.

The chain couples TRBV29-1 to TRBJ2-7; D gene ambiguous. Trimming removed 3 bases from V and 2 bases from J, with 11 bases in between. The CDR3 has 13 residues. Germline values: CDR1 SQVTM, CDR2 ANQGSEA. The CDR3 reads CSVDSGRPYEQYF. The CDR3, as DNA: TGCAGCGTTGATAGTGGTAGGCCCTACGAGCAGTACTTC.

The J gene is TRBJ1-1, the V gene TRBV7-8, with D possibly being TRBD1 (5 bases). Germline-derived CDR1 and CDR2 are SGHVS and FQNEAQ. The CDR3 runs to 14 residues. V was pared by 5 bases and J by 5 bases, with 15 bases between. The CDR3 loop is CASSQHQGGTEAFF. CDR3 in DNA: TGTGCCAGCAGCCAACATCAGGGAGGAACTGAAGCTTTCTTT.

This clone was seen a single time. The chain uses TRBV5-4 and TRBJ1-3, with TRBD1 identical over 7 bases. Germline values: CDR1 SGHNT, CDR2 YYREEE (reference sequence). The CDR3 sequence is 15 residues long. Trimming cost V 0 bases and J 4 bases; bases outside gene matches: 4. CDR3: CASSLDRGYGNTIYF. CDR3 DNA sequence: TGTGCCAGCAGCTTGGACAGGGGTTACGGAAACACCATATATTTT. Filled out from reference TRBV5-4 and TRBJ1-3, the complete variable domain reads ETGVTQSPTHLIKTRGQQVTLRCSSQSGHNTVSWYQQALGQGPQFIFQYYREEENGRGNFPPRFSGLQFPNYSSELNVNALELDDSALYLCASSLDRGYGNTIYFGEGSWLTVV.

V usage is TRBV28 and J usage is TRBJ1-2; 8 bases agree with TRBD1. After removal of 2 bases from V and 5 bases from J, the junction contained 4 bases not matched to a gene. The CDR3 spans 14 residues. Germline V lookup: CDR1 MDHEN, CDR2 SYDVKM. The CDR3 region has the DNA TGTGCCAGCAGTTTAGGCGACAGGGGATATGGCTACACCTTC. Translated: CASSLGDRGYGYTF.

This clone was observed a handful of times. This rearrangement joins TRBV28 to TRBJ2-1, with D maybe TRBD2 (6 bases). V lost 8 bases to trimming and J lost 8 bases, with 22 bases between them. This CDR3 spans 15 amino acids. Germline CDR1 is MDHEN and CDR2 is SYDVKM. CDR3 protein: CASSGLGSPNDEQFF. For the CDR3, the DNA is TGTGCCAGCTCGGGACTTGGAAGTCCAAATGATGAGCAGTTCTTC.

This chain joins TRBV28 and TRBJ2-5, with 8 nucleotides matching TRBD1. Germline V gives CDR1 MDHEN, CDR2 SYDVKM. This CDR3 region has 14 residues. After removal of 6 bases from V and 5 bases from J, the junction contained 8 bases not matched to a gene. Here the CDR3 DNA reads TGTGCCAGCAGCCGCGGACAGGGCCGGGAGACCCAGTACTTC. It is translated as CASSRGQGRETQYF.

The V gene is TRBV2, the J gene TRBJ2-2, with a possible D match to TRBD2 (5 bases). Trimming pared 4 bases from V and 4 bases from J, leaving 13 bases between. This CDR3 is built from 15 residues. Germline loops: CDR1 SNHLY, CDR2 FYNNEI. The CDR3 loop is CASSAGGGRTGELFF. Written as DNA, the CDR3 is TGTGCCAGCAGTGCCGGAGGAGGACGCACCGGGGAGCTGTTTTTT.

The chain combines TRBV11-2 with TRBJ2-7; D remains ambiguous. With 5 bases removed from V and 3 bases from J, the gap between germline ends came to 14 bases. CDR1 and CDR2 from the germline V gene are SGHAT and FQNNGV. The length of the CDR3 is 14 residues. CDR3 sequence: CASSPIRVSYEQYF. CDR3 coding DNA: TGTGCCAGCAGCCCTATAAGGGTTAGCTACGAGCAGTACTTC. Looking up the rest from reference TRBV11-2 and TRBJ2-7 gives the full variable domain: EAGVAQSPRYKIIEKRQSVAFWCNPISGHATLYWYQQILGQGPKLLIQFQNNGVVDDSQLPKDRFSAERLKGVDSTLKIQPAKLEDSAVYLCASSPIRVSYEQYFGPGTRLTVT.

The chain links TRBV7-2 to TRBJ1-2; the match to TRBD1 covers 8 bases. This CDR3 region has 15 residues. The trim removed 5 bases at V and 4 bases at J, leaving 9 bases unmatched. CDR1 and CDR2 from the germline V gene are SGHTA and FQGNSA. CDR3 nucleotide sequence: TGTGCCAGCAGCCCCAGACAGGGGTTTAGCTATGGCTACACCTTC. It yields the protein CASSPRQGFSYGYTF. Together with reference TRBV7-2 and TRBJ1-2, the CDR3 gives the full variable domain: GAGVSQSPSNKVTEKGKDVELRCDPISGHTALYWYRQSLGQGLEFLIYFQGNSAPDKSGLPSDRFSAERTGGSVSTLTIQRTQQEDSAVYLCASSPRQGFSYGYTFGSGTRLTVV.

The CDR3, as DNA: TGTGCCAGCAGCTCCCGGGACAGGGGGTCCTACGAGCAGTACTTC. Protein sequence: CASSSRDRGSYEQYF. V usage is TRBV4-2 and J usage is TRBJ2-7; 11 bases line up with TRBD1. CDR1 LGHNA and CDR2 YNFKEQ come from the germline V gene. CDR3 length: 15 residues. The junction had 4 bases not matched to a gene; V was cut back by 5 bases and J by 1 base.

The CDR3 loop is CASSALYEQYF. Written as DNA, the CDR3 is TGTGCCAGCAGCGCCCTCTACGAGCAGTACTTC. The V and J genes are TRBV11-2 and TRBJ2-7; D uncertain. Trimming removed 5 bases from V and 3 bases from J, with 5 bases in between. Germline V gene lookup returns CDR1 SGHAT and CDR2 FQNNGV. This CDR3 has 11 amino acids.

V and J are TRBV18 and TRBJ1-3; possibly TRBD1 for D (5 bases). V was shortened by 3 bases and J by 3 bases, with 12 bases between the two germline ends. Germline V gene data show CDR1 as KGHSH and CDR2 as LQKENI. The CDR3 is 15 residues long. The chain's CDR3 is CASSPPRGDGNTIYF. The CDR3 coding sequence is TGTGCCAGCTCACCCCCCCGGGGGGATGGAAACACCATATATTTT. Full variable domain (outside the CDR3, taken from reference TRBV18 and TRBJ1-3): NAGVMQNPRHLVRRRGQEARLRCSPMKGHSHVYWYRQLPEEGLKFMVYLQKENIIDESGMPKERFSAEFPKEGPSILRIQQVVRGDSAAYFCASSPPRGDGNTIYFGEGSWLTVV.

The rearrangement joins TRBV7-2 to TRBJ2-3; D is undetermined. Trimming left V 1 base short and J 2 bases short, with 13 bases between. The CDR3 totals 16 residues. Looked up from germline, CDR1 is SGHTA and CDR2 is FQGNSA. CDR3 sequence reads: CASSLVVGSLTDTQYF. CDR3 sequence (DNA): TGTGCCAGCAGCTTAGTCGTCGGGTCCCTCACAGATACGCAGTATTTT.

Here the CDR3 DNA reads TGCGCCAGCAGCTTGGGCCTAGGGGTCGGGGAGCTGTTTTTT. Its protein is CASSLGLGVGELFF. The chain carries TRBV5-1 and TRBJ2-2; TRBD1 is a possible D gene (5 bases). The germline V and J ends were trimmed by 0 bases and 7 bases, with 10 bases remaining between them. The germline V gene encodes CDR1 SGHRS and CDR2 YFSETQ. The CDR3 is made up of 14 amino acids.

V gene TRBV6-6 combines with J gene TRBJ1-3; D is possibly TRBD1 (6 bases). Germline-derived CDR1 and CDR2 are MNHNY and SVGAGI (reference sequence). CDR3 size: 15 residues. V lost 6 bases and J lost 4, with 16 bases in between. In DNA, the CDR3 is TGTGCCAGCAGCGGAGGGACACCCGCAGGAAACACCATATATTTT. This translates into CASSGGTPAGNTIYF.

The rearrangement joins TRBV4-3 to TRBJ2-2, with a weak D call TRBD1 (5 bases). Germline V gene sequence: CDR1 LGHNA, CDR2 YSLEER. The V end was cut by 4 bases, the J end by 2 bases, with 14 bases between. The CDR3 loop spans 16 amino acids. In DNA, the CDR3 is TGCGCCAGCAGCCGCGGACATAATTCAAACACCGGGGAGCTGTTTTTT. Its protein product is CASSRGHNSNTGELFF.

The chain has TRBV5-6 and TRBJ2-1; no definite D call. The CDR3 contains 14 residues. V was clipped by 4 bases and J by 6 bases, with 14 bases between them. Germline V gene data show CDR1 as SGHDT and CDR2 as YYEEEE. The CDR3 reads CASSRDKWGNEQFF. CDR3 DNA sequence: TGTGCCAGCAGCCGAGATAAGTGGGGCAATGAGCAGTTCTTC.

V is TRBV4-3 and J is TRBJ2-1; D is possibly TRBD1 (7 bases). Germline assignment: CDR1 LGHNA and CDR2 YSLEER. Trimming removed 4 bases at V and 0 bases at J, with 19 bases between. The CDR3 sequence is 18 residues long. CDR3 nucleotides: TGCGCCAGCAGCCCGTCCATACTCAGGGGGGACTCCTACAATGAGCAGTTCTTC. It is translated as CASSPSILRGDSYNEQFF.